The 7 T cell receptor beta chains reported below all come from one sample, sequenced in a study of blood T cell repertoires in COVID-19. Data came from immunoSEQ multiplex PCR; TCRdb stores just in-frame clones and leaves some out. The repertoire holds 350,000 or so clones, with 89% as singletons. The specimen was peripheral blood. These receptors all come from a woman aged 60-75 years with COVID-19, enrolled during active disease.

V is TRBV5-1 and J is TRBJ2-5; 8 positions agree with TRBD2. This CDR3 comprises 15 residues. CDR1 SGHRS and CDR2 YFSETQ come from the germline V gene. The V gene end was trimmed by 8 bases and the J gene end by 4 bases; junction bases not matched to a gene: 13. CDR3 region: CASRTGTSSRETQYF. The CDR3 coding sequence is TGCGCCAGTCGAACCGGGACTAGTTCCCGAGAGACCCAGTACTTC.

V is TRBV5-4 and J is TRBJ2-2; the match to TRBD1 covers 7 bases. This CDR3 is built from 15 residues. Per the germline V gene, CDR1 is SGHNT and CDR2 is YYREEE (reference sequence). The V gene end was trimmed by 4 bases and the J gene end by 7 bases; junction bases not matched to a gene: 10. CDR3 protein: CASSLTGVVIGELFF. The CDR3 DNA reads as TGTGCCAGCAGCCTCACAGGGGTGGTTATCGGGGAGCTGTTTTTT.

The rearrangement uses TRBV29-1 and TRBJ1-1; 7 bases line up with TRBD1. The CDR3 contains 12 residues. V lost 4 bases to trimming and J lost 10 bases; unmatched junction nucleotides: 9. The germline gives CDR1 SQVTM, CDR2 ANQGSEA. CDR3 sequence reads: CSVGLGQALAFF. The DNA of the CDR3 is TGCAGCGTTGGCCTTGGACAGGCTTTAGCTTTCTTT.

The V call is TRBV28, the J call TRBJ1-5; TRBD1 matches at 9 bases. The junction had 10 bases not matched to a gene; V was cut back by 7 bases and J by 3 bases. The CDR3 covers 16 residues. Looked up from germline, CDR1 is MDHEN and CDR2 is SYDVKM. This chain's CDR3 is CASTSTGTGNNQPQHF. CDR3 nucleotides: TGTGCCAGCACCAGTACTGGGACAGGGAACAATCAGCCCCAGCATTTT.

J is TRBJ2-5 and V is TRBV6-5; D is possibly TRBD2 (5 bases). From germline, CDR1 is MNHEY and CDR2 SVGAGI. V shed 0 bases and J shed 4 bases, with 15 bases lying between them. The CDR3 covers 16 residues. CDR3: CASSYSGQRVGETQYF. The CDR3 nucleotides read TGTGCCAGCAGTTACTCGGGTCAGAGGGTCGGAGAGACCCAGTACTTC.

The gene calls are TRBV19 and TRBJ1-6; 9 positions match TRBD1. In germline, CDR1 is LNHDA, CDR2 SQIVND (reference sequence). The CDR3 totals 13 residues. After removal of 6 bases from V and 9 bases from J, the junction contained 3 bases not matched to a gene. CDR3 in amino acids: CASRDRGGSPLHF. As DNA, the CDR3 is TGTGCCAGTAGGGACAGGGGTGGTTCACCCCTCCACTTT.

The gene calls are TRBV3-1 (or the pseudogene TRBV3-2) and TRBJ2-1, with 10 bases matching TRBD2. V gave up 4 bases and J gave up 8 bases; unmatched junction bases: 5. The CDR3 has 14 residues. Germline loops: CDR1 LGHDT, CDR2 YNNKEL (reference sequence). This chain's CDR3 is CASSLSGGADEQFF. The CDR3 DNA follows: TGTGCCAGCAGCCTCAGCGGGGGGGCAGATGAGCAGTTCTTC.